This is a list of T cell receptor beta chains from one sample in a study of T cell changes during pregnancy in multiple sclerosis. Data came from immunoSEQ multiplex PCR; TCRdb stores just in-frame clones and leaves some out. This sample has more than 80,000 clones; about 90% occur once, and the top ten carry 1.5% to 2%. The sample in question was peripheral blood, obtained before pregnancy. The receptors originated from a female donor with multiple sclerosis, enrolled in a pregnancy study. Both conserved end residues are part of each CDR3. A D gene is named only where the DNA matches it firmly.

j_call d_call v_call cdr3_length cdr3_aa cdr3_nt
TRBJ1-2 - TRBV12-1 13 CASSSYRQYGYTF TGTGCCAGCAGCTCATACAGACAGTATGGCTACACCTTC
TRBJ1-2 TRBD1 TRBV6-5 15 CASSYGTGGLVGYTF TGTGCCAGCAGTTACGGGACAGGGGGCCTTGTCGGCTACACCTTC
TRBJ1-2 - TRBV29-1 11 CSVLGATGYTF TGCAGCGTTCTGGGGGCGACTGGCTACACCTTC
TRBJ2-5 - TRBV15 15 CATSSRRSPQETQYF TGTGCCACCAGCAGTCGCCGGTCACCCCAAGAGACCCAGTACTTC
TRBJ2-1 - TRBV11-2 12 CASRVGRYEQFF TGTGCCAGCCGGGTGGGGAGGTATGAGCAGTTCTTC
TRBJ2-3 TRBD2 TRBV11-3 15 CASSLDLAGTDTQYF TGTGCCAGCAGCTTAGACCTAGCGGGCACAGATACGCAGTATTTT
TRBJ1-6 - TRBV14 15 CASSQMGRGNSPLHF TGTGCCAGCAGCCAAATGGGGCGCGGAAATTCACCCCTCCACTTT
TRBJ2-7 TRBD1 TRBV7-9 12 CASSYTGGKQYF TGTGCCAGCAGCTACACAGGGGGGAAGCAGTACTTC
TRBJ1-1 TRBD1 TRBV11-3 15 CASIPTGGLGTEAFF TGTGCCAGCATCCCAACAGGGGGCTTGGGCACTGAAGCTTTCTTT
TRBJ1-2 - TRBV28 13 CASSAQMDNGYTF TGTGCCAGCAGTGCCCAAATGGACAATGGCTACACCTTC